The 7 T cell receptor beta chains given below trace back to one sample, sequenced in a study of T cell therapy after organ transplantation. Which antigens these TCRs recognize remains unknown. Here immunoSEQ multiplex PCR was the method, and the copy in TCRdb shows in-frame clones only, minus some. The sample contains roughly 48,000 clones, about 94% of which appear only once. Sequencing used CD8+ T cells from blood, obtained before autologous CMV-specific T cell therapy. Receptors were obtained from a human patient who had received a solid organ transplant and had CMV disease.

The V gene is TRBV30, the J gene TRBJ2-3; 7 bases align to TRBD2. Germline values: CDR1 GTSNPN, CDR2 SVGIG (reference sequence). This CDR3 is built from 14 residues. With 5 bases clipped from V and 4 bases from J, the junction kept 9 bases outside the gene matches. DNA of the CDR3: TGTGCCTGGGGTTTAGCGGGTGGGGCAGATACGCAGTATTTT. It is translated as CAWGLAGGADTQYF.

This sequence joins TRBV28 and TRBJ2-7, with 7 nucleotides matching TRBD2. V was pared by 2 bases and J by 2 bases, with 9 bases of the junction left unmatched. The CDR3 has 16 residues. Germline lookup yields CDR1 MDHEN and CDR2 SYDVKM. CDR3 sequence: CASSLPSSGNAYEQYF. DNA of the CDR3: TGTGCCAGCAGTTTACCATCTAGCGGTAACGCCTACGAGCAGTACTTC.

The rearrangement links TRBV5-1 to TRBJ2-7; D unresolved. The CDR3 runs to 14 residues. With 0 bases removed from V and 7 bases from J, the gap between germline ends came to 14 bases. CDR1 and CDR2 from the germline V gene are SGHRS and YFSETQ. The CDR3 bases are TGCGCCAGCAGCTTGGATGGCAGCCCTTGGGAGCAGTACTTC. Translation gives CASSLDGSPWEQYF.

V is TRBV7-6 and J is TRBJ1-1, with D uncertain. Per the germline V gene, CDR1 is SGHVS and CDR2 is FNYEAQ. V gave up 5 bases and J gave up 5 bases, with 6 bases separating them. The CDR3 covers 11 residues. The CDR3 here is CASSAGTEAFF. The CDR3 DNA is TGTGCCAGCAGCGCCGGGACTGAAGCTTTCTTT.

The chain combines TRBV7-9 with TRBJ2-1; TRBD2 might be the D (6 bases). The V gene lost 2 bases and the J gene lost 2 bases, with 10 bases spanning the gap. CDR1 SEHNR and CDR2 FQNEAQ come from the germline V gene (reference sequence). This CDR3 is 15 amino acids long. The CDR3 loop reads CASSLNRGTYNEQFF. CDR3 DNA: TGTGCCAGCAGCTTAAATCGGGGGACCTACAATGAGCAGTTCTTC.

The CDR3 reads CASSIGGWGDTEAFF. The CDR3 coding sequence is TGTGCCAGTAGTATAGGTGGGTGGGGAGACACTGAAGCTTTCTTT. J is TRBJ1-1 and V is TRBV19; D ambiguous. Trimming took off 1 base at V and 3 bases at J, with 12 bases between the two ends. This CDR3 contains 15 residues. Per germline, CDR1 LNHDA and CDR2 SQIVND (reference sequence). The whole variable domain, remainder taken from reference TRBV19 and TRBJ1-1, is DGGITQSPKYLFRKEGQNVTLSCEQNLNHDAMYWYRQDPGQGLRLIYYSQIVNDFQKGDIAEGYSVSREKKESFPLTVTSAQKNPTAFYLCASSIGGWGDTEAFFGQGTRLTVV.

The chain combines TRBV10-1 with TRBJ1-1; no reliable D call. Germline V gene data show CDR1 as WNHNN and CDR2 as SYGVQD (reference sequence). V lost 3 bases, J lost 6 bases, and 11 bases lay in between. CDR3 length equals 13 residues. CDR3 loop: CASSESRYAEAFF. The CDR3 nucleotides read TGCGCCAGCAGTGAAAGCCGCTACGCTGAAGCTTTCTTT.